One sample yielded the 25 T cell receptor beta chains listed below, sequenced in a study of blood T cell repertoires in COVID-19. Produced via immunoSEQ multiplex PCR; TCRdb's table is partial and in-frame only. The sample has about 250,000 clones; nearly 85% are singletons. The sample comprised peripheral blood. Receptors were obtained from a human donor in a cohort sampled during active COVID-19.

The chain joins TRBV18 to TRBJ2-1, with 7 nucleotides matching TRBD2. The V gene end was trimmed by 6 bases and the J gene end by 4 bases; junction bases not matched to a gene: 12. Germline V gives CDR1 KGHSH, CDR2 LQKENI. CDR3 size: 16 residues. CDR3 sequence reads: CASSPVSGASYNEQFF. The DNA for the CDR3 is TGTGCCAGCTCCCCCGTGAGCGGGGCCTCATACAATGAGCAGTTCTTC.

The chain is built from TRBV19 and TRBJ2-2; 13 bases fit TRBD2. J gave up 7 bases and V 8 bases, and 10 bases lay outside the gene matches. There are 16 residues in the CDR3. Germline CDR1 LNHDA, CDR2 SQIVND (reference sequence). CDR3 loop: CASWTGGLAGLGELFF. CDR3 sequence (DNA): TGTGCCAGTTGGACAGGGGGACTAGCGGGACTCGGGGAGCTGTTTTTT.

The CDR3 region has the DNA TGTGCCAGCAGTTACGGGACTAGCGGGGGCCAAGAGACCCAGTACTTC. Protein: CASSYGTSGGQETQYF. This sequence joins TRBV6-5 and TRBJ2-5, with 14 positions matching TRBD2. J lost 1 base, V lost 2 bases, and 0 bases had no gene match. CDR1 and CDR2 from the germline V gene are MNHEY and SVGAGI. The CDR3 sequence is 16 residues long.

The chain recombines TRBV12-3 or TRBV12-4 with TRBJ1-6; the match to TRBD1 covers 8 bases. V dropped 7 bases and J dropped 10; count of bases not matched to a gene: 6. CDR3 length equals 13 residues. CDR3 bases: TGTGCCAGCACCGGACAGGGTTACTCACCCCTCCACTTT. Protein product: CASTGQGYSPLHF.

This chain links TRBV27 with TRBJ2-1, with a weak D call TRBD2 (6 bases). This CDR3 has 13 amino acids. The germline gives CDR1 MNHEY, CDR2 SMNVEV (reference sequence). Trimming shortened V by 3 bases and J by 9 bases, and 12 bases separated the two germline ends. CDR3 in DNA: TGTGCCAGCAGTTTGGAGGGATTCGGTGAGCAGTTCTTC. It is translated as CASSLEGFGEQFF.

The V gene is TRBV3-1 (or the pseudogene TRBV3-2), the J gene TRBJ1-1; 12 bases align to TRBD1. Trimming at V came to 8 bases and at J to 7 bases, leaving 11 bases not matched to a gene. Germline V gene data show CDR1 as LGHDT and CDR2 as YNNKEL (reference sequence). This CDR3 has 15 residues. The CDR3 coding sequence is TGTGCCAGCCTTCCCCGGGACAGGGGGCTTAATGAAGCTTTCTTT. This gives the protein CASLPRDRGLNEAFF.

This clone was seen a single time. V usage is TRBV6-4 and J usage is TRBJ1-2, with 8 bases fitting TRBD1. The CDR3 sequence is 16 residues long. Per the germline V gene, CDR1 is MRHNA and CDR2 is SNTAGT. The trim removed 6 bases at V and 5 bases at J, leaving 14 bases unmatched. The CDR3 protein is CASSVESGQGSYGYTF. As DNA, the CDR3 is TGTGCCAGCAGCGTCGAAAGTGGACAGGGTAGTTATGGCTACACCTTC.

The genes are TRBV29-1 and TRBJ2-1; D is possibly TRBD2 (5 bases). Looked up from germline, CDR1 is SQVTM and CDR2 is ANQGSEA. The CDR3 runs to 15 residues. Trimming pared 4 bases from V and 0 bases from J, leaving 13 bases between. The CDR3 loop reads CSVVLAPSSYNEQFF. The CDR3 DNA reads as TGCAGCGTTGTCTTAGCGCCTAGCTCCTACAATGAGCAGTTCTTC.

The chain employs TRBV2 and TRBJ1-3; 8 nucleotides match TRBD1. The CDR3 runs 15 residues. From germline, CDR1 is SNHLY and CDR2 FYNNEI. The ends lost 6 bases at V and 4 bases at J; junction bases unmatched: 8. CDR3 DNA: TGTGCCAGCAGGCGCGCAGGGGGCTTAGGAAACACCATATATTTT. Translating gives CASRRAGGLGNTIYF.

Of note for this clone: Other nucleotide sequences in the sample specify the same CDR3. CDR3 in DNA: TGTGCCAGCAGCCCCCCGGGTGTCGAGACCCAGTACTTC. Translation gives CASSPPGVETQYF. The rearrangement joins TRBV3-1 (or the pseudogene TRBV3-2) to TRBJ2-5; no reliable D call. This CDR3 contains 13 residues. The ends were cut back, 4 bases at V and 5 bases at J, with 11 bases in the middle. Germline V gene lookup returns CDR1 LGHDT and CDR2 YNNKEL (reference sequence).

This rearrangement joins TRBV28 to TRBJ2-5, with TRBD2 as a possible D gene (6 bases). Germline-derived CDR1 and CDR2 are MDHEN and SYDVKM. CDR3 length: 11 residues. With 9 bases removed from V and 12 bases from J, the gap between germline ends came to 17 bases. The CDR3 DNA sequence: TGTGCCAGTAGTACCGGGACTCAGAAGTACTTC. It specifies CASSTGTQKYF.

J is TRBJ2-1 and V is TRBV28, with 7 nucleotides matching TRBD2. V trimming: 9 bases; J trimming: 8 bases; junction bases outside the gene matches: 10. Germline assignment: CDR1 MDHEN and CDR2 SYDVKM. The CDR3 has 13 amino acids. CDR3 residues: CASRLAGQDEQFF. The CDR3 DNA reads TGTGCCAGTCGACTAGCCGGGCAGGATGAGCAGTTCTTC.

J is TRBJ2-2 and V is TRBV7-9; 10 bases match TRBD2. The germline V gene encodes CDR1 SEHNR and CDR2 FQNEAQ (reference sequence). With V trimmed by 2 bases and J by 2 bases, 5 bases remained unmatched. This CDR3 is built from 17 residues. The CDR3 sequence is CASSLSLAGANTGELFF. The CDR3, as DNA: TGTGCCAGCAGCTTAAGTCTAGCGGGGGCCAACACCGGGGAGCTGTTTTTT. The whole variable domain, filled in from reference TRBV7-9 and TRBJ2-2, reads DTGVSQNPRHKITKRGQNVTFRCDPISEHNRLYWYRQTLGQGPEFLTYFQNEAQLEKSRLLSDRFSAERPKGSFSTLEIQRTEQGDSAMYLCASSLSLAGANTGELFFGEGSRLTVL.

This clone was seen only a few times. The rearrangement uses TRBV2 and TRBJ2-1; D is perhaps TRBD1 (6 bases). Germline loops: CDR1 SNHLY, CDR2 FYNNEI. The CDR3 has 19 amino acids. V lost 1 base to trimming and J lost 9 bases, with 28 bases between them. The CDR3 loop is CASSEGPPFEGDGVSEQFF. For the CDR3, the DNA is TGTGCCAGCAGTGAAGGCCCCCCGTTTGAGGGGGATGGGGTCAGTGAGCAGTTCTTC.

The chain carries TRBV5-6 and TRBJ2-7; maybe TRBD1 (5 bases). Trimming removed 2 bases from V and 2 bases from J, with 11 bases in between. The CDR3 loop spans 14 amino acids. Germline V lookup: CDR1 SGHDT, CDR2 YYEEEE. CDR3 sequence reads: CASSFFQGTYEQYF. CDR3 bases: TGTGCCAGCAGCTTCTTCCAGGGAACCTACGAGCAGTACTTC.

The CDR3 is CASSLSLDRRLETQYF. As DNA, the CDR3 is TGTGCCAGCAGTCTCAGTCTGGACAGGAGGCTGGAGACCCAGTACTTC. V and J are TRBV28 and TRBJ2-5, with 7 bases fitting TRBD1. CDR3 length equals 16 residues. Germline loops: CDR1 MDHEN, CDR2 SYDVKM. Trimming took 5 bases from V and 5 from J; bases not matched to a gene: 14.

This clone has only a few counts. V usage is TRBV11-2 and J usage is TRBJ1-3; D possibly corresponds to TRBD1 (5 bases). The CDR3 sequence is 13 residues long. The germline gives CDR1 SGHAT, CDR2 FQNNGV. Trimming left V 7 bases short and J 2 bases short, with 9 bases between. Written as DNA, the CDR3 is TGTGCCAGCACCCCGGGGGCTGGAAACACCATATATTTT. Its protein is CASTPGAGNTIYF.

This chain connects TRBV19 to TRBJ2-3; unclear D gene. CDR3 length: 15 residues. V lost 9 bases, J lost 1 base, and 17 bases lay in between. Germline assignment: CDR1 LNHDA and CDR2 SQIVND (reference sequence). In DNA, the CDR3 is TGTGCCAGCTCCCAAGCAGTGGGCCGCACAGATACGCAGTATTTT. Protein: CASSQAVGRTDTQYF. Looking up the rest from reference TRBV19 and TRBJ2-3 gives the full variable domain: DGGITQSPKYLFRKEGQNVTLSCEQNLNHDAMYWYRQDPGQGLRLIYYSQIVNDFQKGDIAEGYSVSREKKESFPLTVTSAQKNPTAFYLCASSQAVGRTDTQYFGPGTRLTVL.

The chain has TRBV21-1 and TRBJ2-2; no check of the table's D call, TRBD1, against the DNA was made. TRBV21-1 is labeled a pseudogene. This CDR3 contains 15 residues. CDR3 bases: TGTGCCAGCAAGGGGCCTGAGAGGAACACCGGGGAGCTGTTTTTT. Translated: CASKGPERNTGELFF.

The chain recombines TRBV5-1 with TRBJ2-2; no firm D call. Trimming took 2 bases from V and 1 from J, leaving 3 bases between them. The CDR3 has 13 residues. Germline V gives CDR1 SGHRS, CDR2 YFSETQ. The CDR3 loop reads CASSFRNTGELFF. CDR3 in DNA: TGCGCCAGCAGCTTCCGGAACACCGGGGAGCTGTTTTTT. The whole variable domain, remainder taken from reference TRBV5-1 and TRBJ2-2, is KAGVTQTPRYLIKTRGQQVTLSCSPISGHRSVSWYQQTPGQGLQFLFEYFSETQRNKGNFPGRFSGRQFSNSRSEMNVSTLELGDSALYLCASSFRNTGELFFGEGSRLTVL.

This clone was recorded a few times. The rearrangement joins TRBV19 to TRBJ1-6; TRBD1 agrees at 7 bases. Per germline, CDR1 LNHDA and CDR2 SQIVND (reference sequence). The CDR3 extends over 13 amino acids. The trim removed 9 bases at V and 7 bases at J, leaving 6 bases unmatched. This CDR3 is CASTGQTNSPLHF. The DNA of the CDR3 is TGTGCCAGCACGGGACAGACCAATTCACCCCTCCACTTT.

The CDR3 loop is CASSQVDARVTKGSLNEQFF. For the CDR3, the DNA is TGTGCCAGCAGCCAAGTCGACGCGCGGGTTACAAAGGGAAGTCTCAATGAGCAGTTCTTC. The chain has TRBV3-1 (or the pseudogene TRBV3-2) and TRBJ2-1; tentative D call: TRBD2 (5 bases). The germline gives CDR1 LGHDT, CDR2 YNNKEL (reference sequence). This CDR3 has 20 amino acids. Trimming shortened V by 1 base and J by 6 bases, and 28 bases separated the two germline ends.

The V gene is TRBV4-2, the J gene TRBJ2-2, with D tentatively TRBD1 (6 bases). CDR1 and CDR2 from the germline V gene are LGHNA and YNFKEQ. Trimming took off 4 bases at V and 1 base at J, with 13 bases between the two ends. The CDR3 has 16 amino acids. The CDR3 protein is CASSLKQGQNTGELFF. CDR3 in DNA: TGTGCCAGCAGCCTAAAACAGGGCCAGAACACCGGGGAGCTGTTTTTT.

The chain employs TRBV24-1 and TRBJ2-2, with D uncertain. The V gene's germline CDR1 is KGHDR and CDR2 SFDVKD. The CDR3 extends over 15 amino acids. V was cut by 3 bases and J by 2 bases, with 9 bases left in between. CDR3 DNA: TGTGCCACCAGTGATCCCACTCTAAACACCGGGGAGCTGTTTTTT. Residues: CATSDPTLNTGELFF.

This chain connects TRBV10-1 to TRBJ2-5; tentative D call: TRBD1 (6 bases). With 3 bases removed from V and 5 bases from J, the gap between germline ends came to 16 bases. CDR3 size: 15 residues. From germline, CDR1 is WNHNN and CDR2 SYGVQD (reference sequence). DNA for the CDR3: TGCGCCAGCAGTGAAGGTGCAGGGGCGACGGAGACCCAGTACTTC. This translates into CASSEGAGATETQYF.